These T cell receptor beta chains were read from a single sample in a study of blood T cells in healthy people across ages. TCRdb reprocessed the 5' RACE reads via MiXCR and lists one record per CDR3 protein. The top ten hold about 20% of the sample, which has 700,000 to 950,000 distinct CDR3 sequences, roughly 60% seen once. Specimen: blood. Source of these receptors: a man aged 25-45 years in good health. Both conserved end residues are part of each CDR3. The order of the fields is J gene, V gene, clone size, CDR3 protein. For some rows the clone size is stated as once, few or many, or as a class when expanded; others skip it.

j_gene: TRBJ2-7
v_gene: TRBV20-1
abundance: few
CDR3aa: CSARFSRQSFLQYF

j_gene: TRBJ1-5
v_gene: TRBV4-2
abundance: NA
CDR3aa: CASSNTREPQPQHF

j_gene: TRBJ2-3
v_gene: TRBV3-1
abundance: NA
CDR3aa: CASSRKRSGVSTDTQYF

j_gene: TRBJ1-1
v_gene: TRBV20-1
abundance: NA
CDR3aa: CSASSYGGNTEAFF

j_gene: TRBJ1-2
v_gene: TRBV5-8
abundance: NA
CDR3aa: CASSLAEGWVEGYTF

j_gene: TRBJ2-1
v_gene: TRBV20-1
abundance: few
CDR3aa: CSATPPETNVFNEQFF

j_gene: TRBJ2-7
v_gene: TRBV20-1
abundance: NA
CDR3aa: CSARGVKGTGEQYF

j_gene: TRBJ2-5
v_gene: TRBV29-1
abundance: NA
CDR3aa: CSVDQGVGETQYF

j_gene: TRBJ2-4
v_gene: TRBV7-8
abundance: NA
CDR3aa: CASSLVGTSRLGLAKNIQYF

j_gene: TRBJ2-7
v_gene: TRBV12-3/TRBV12-4
abundance: NA
CDR3aa: CASSLGPSSYNEQYF

j_gene: TRBJ1-4
v_gene: TRBV15
abundance: NA
CDR3aa: CATSRSNEKLFF

j_gene: TRBJ2-1
v_gene: TRBV5-1
abundance: NA
CDR3aa: CASSLGLAEAGGYNEQFF

j_gene: TRBJ2-3
v_gene: TRBV9
abundance: NA
CDR3aa: CASSVADEGYRADTQYF

j_gene: TRBJ2-1
v_gene: TRBV6-2/TRBV6-3
abundance: NA
CDR3aa: CASTKGGAIEQFF

j_gene: TRBJ2-1
v_gene: TRBV20-1
abundance: NA
CDR3aa: CSAPPRRGPYNEQFF

j_gene: TRBJ1-5
v_gene: TRBV19
abundance: once
CDR3aa: CASSRTGSIGPQHF

j_gene: TRBJ2-1
v_gene: TRBV7-9
abundance: NA
CDR3aa: CASSLLRSGTYNEQFF

j_gene: TRBJ2-7
v_gene: TRBV20-1
abundance: NA
CDR3aa: CSAKDRDSLHEQYF

j_gene: TRBJ2-7
v_gene: TRBV5-1
abundance: NA
CDR3aa: CASSLTAGRASYEQYF

j_gene: TRBJ1-1
v_gene: TRBV10-3
abundance: NA
CDR3aa: CAISETGQAEAFF

j_gene: TRBJ2-5
v_gene: TRBV7-2
abundance: NA
CDR3aa: CASSDPQETQYF

j_gene: NA
v_gene: TRBV29-1
abundance: NA
CDR3aa: CSVDRQEGIYNEQYF

j_gene: TRBJ1-1
v_gene: TRBV2
abundance: few
CDR3aa: CASEVQRGGRNTEAFF

j_gene: TRBJ2-5
v_gene: TRBV7-9
abundance: NA
CDR3aa: CASSPPPKETQYF

j_gene: TRBJ2-7
v_gene: TRBV7-2
abundance: NA
CDR3aa: CASSLARGRASYEQYF

j_gene: TRBJ2-7
v_gene: TRBV6-2/TRBV6-3
abundance: NA
CDR3aa: CASRPPTASRRAYEQYF

j_gene: TRBJ2-5
v_gene: TRBV7-2
abundance: NA
CDR3aa: CASSLSRGKETQYF

j_gene: TRBJ2-7
v_gene: TRBV5-5
abundance: NA
CDR3aa: CASSLSGGGFGYNEQYF

j_gene: TRBJ2-3
v_gene: TRBV7-2
abundance: few
CDR3aa: CASSPREFTDTQYF

j_gene: TRBJ1-2
v_gene: TRBV5-6
abundance: NA
CDR3aa: CASSAGPGGYTF

j_gene: TRBJ2-7
v_gene: TRBV20-1
abundance: few
CDR3aa: CSARGDPNSYEQYF

j_gene: TRBJ2-7
v_gene: TRBV7-9
abundance: NA
CDR3aa: CASSFGYSYEQYF

j_gene: TRBJ2-7
v_gene: TRBV2
abundance: NA
CDR3aa: CASKRDRYYEQYF

j_gene: TRBJ1-2
v_gene: TRBV4-2
abundance: NA
CDR3aa: CASSQGTNYGYTF

j_gene: TRBJ2-7
v_gene: TRBV29-1
abundance: NA
CDR3aa: CSVREGSGNVYEQYF

j_gene: TRBJ1-2
v_gene: TRBV12-3/TRBV12-4
abundance: once
CDR3aa: CASTEFRDVSGYTF

j_gene: TRBJ1-2
v_gene: TRBV29-1
abundance: NA
CDR3aa: CSVAPGGLDGYTF

j_gene: TRBJ2-5
v_gene: TRBV7-2
abundance: NA
CDR3aa: CASSPQRTSGNVRETQYF

j_gene: TRBJ2-1
v_gene: TRBV7-2
abundance: NA
CDR3aa: CASSLALVSPSNEQFF

j_gene: TRBJ2-1
v_gene: TRBV12-3/TRBV12-4
abundance: few
CDR3aa: CASSLYGSQYEQFF

j_gene: TRBJ2-7
v_gene: TRBV6-1
abundance: NA
CDR3aa: CATTPLDMQYF

j_gene: NA
v_gene: TRBV27
abundance: few
CDR3aa: CASMTGTSGGPVYEQYF